This T cell receptor (beta chain) was recovered during a study of human T cells and chemical hapten exposure. Study-level information: Patch tests containing 0.01% DPC, applied to the upper back, were read at 6 days. General study points: The count of PT1 expanded TCRs correlated positively with patch test score.

Time point of the sample: pre-sensitization, week 0. Treatment denoted: therapeutic diphenylcyclopropenone sensitization with weekly scalp DPC. Ahead of each patch test application, blood was drawn. TCRdb reprocessed the RACE reads with MiXCR, giving one entry per CDR3 protein. In the table there are some 360,000 distinct CDR3 sequences, roughly 5.3% of which are singletons. Germline values: CDR1 SGHRS, CDR2 YFSETQ. The CDR3 has 14 residues. The V segment lost 5 bases and the J segment 6 bases; nucleotides outside the gene matches: 4. About this clonotype: Its antigen is still unknown.

The chain joins TRBV5-1 to TRBJ2-1, with 11 bases aligning to TRBD1. The starting material was whole blood, obtained in connection with sensitization to the hapten diphenylcyclopropenone (DPC). This clonotype was sampled from a woman between 50 and 59 years old with alopecia areata. Some clones in this sample may be carry-over from other donors' samples. In DNA, the CDR3 is TGCGCCAGCAGGCCCGGGACAGGGGGCAATGAGCAGTTCTTC. Translating gives CASRPGTGGNEQFF.